Sequencing of this T cell receptor beta chain was carried out in a study of shared clonotypes between healthy human individuals. Study-wide results and caveats: Naive CD4 clonotypes were shared across a handful of donors at roughly 5%. Read depth was anticipated to influence clonotype sharing among donors.

This CDR3 has 16 residues. Germline lookup yields CDR1 SGHNT and CDR2 YYREEE (reference sequence). Trimming at V came to 1 base and at J to 9 bases, leaving 10 bases not matched to a gene. Clones were sequenced by immunoSEQ multiplex PCR, and TCRdb holds only the in-frame ones, with some missing. The table has 2 million to 3 million clones, 80% to 95% seen once. Points on this clone: Its target is unknown.

V and J are TRBV5-4 and TRBJ2-1; 10 bases fit TRBD2. The clonotype was recovered from a man aged 18 to 30 in good health. Some clones in this sample may be carry-over from other donors' samples. Input material: naive CD4+ T cells from PBMCs. As to subset: CD45RA+ positively selected. The CDR3 protein is CASSLPPPSGSFEQFF. CDR3 nucleotides: TGTGCCAGCAGCTTGCCTCCGCCTAGCGGGAGCTTTGAGCAGTTCTTC.